This entry is about one T cell receptor (beta chain). The antigen remains unidentified. Method: immunoSEQ multiplex PCR; TCRdb's copy keeps in-frame clones and lacks some. The table shows 200,000 or so clones, with 90% to 95% occurring only once. The ends were cut back, 1 base at V and 3 bases at J, with 11 bases in the middle. The CDR3 runs 15 residues. Germline lookup yields CDR1 SGHTA and CDR2 FQGTGA. These data are taken from a study of T cell responses to AZD1222 COVID-19 vaccine. Study results and caveats: Donors were largely white British and mainly female; clonal diversity was possibly underestimated. Baseline seropositives among AZD1222 recipients totaled only 6 or 7.

The source was peripheral blood, collected on day 0 of AZD1222 vaccination. The chain combines TRBV7-3 with TRBJ2-3, with D possibly being TRBD2 (5 bases). This receptor was obtained from an adult in good health. The CDR3 DNA follows: TGTGCCAGCAGCTTAATGGCGGGTCGAACAGATACGCAGTATTTT. As protein: CASSLMAGRTDTQYF.